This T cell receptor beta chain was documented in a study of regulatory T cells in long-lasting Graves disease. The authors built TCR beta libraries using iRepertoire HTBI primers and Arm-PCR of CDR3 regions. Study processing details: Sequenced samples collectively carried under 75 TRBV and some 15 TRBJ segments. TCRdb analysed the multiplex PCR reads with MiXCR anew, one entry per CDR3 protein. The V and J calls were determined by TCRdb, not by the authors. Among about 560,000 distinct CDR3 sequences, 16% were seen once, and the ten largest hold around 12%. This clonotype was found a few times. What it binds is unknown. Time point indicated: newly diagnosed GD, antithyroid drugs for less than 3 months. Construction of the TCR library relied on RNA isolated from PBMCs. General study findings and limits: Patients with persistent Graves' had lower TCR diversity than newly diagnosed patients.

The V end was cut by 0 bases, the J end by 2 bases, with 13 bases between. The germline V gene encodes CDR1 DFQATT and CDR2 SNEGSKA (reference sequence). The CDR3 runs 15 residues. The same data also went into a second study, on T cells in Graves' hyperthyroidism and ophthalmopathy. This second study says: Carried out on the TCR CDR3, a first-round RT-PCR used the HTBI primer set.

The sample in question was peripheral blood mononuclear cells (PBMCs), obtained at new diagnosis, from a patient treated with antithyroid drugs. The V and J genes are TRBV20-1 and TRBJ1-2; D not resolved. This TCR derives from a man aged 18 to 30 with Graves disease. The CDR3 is CSARDQLGRNYGYTF. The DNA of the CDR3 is TGCAGTGCTAGAGATCAGCTCGGCAGGAACTATGGCTACACCTTC.